This TCR beta chain stems from a study of tumor-infiltrating lymphocytes in primary liver carcinoma. Study-level background: The patients presented with primary liver carcinoma, which was managed through surgical resection. Patients were men and women aged 30 to 69 years. Study observations and caveats: Against blood, tumors held a significantly higher top-250-clone fraction (p = 0.039).

Germline DNA was also extracted, while the blood RNA originated from unsorted whole blood. These patients lived with chronic HBV infection and had never been treated. This clonotype came up a few times. The antigen remains undetermined. TCR beta cDNA was reverse-transcribed from around 0.55 ug of total RNA. The reaction used a constant-region primer and ProtoScript II reverse transcriptase. Sequencing libraries for TCR beta derived from three nested multiplex PCR rounds that used slightly modified ARM-PCR. Amplification in the first two PCR rounds was performed using TRBV1-TRBV30 forward primers and a C-beta reverse primer for 10 cycles each. TCRdb re-called the multiplex PCR reads with MiXCR, one entry per CDR3 protein. The sample carries around 330,000 distinct CDR3 sequences, roughly two thirds recorded once. Looked up from germline, CDR1 is MDHEN and CDR2 is SYDVKM. The CDR3 length is 16 residues. Trimming cost V 3 bases and J 5 bases, with 20 bases left between them.

The sample comprised peripheral blood. The rearrangement joins TRBV28 to TRBJ2-7; a weak D match, TRBD2 (6 bases). The sequence was collected from a man aged 35 to 55 with primary liver carcinoma and hepatitis B virus infection. The CDR3 spells CASSFNRRDGEDEQYF. For the CDR3, the DNA is TGTGCCAGCAGTTTTAATCGGCGGGATGGAGAGGACGAGCAGTACTTC.